A selection of T cell receptor beta chains follows, all from one sample in a study of T cell changes during pregnancy in multiple sclerosis. Assay: immunoSEQ multiplex PCR; the TCRdb copy retains only in-frame clones and omits some. This sample has about 66,000 clones; around nine tenths occur once, and the top ten carry roughly 5%. The sequenced sample was CD8+ T cells from peripheral blood mononuclear cells, obtained before pregnancy. These receptors were collected from a female donor with multiple sclerosis, enrolled in a pregnancy study. CDR3s include the opening cysteine and the closing phenylalanine or tryptophan. A D gene is named only where the DNA matches it firmly. Some rows mark clone size as missing; the rest say once, few, many or name a class of expanded clone.

-	TRBV5-1	TRBJ1-3	-	TGCGCCAGCAGCTTGGTAGACGGACACTTGGAGGGAAACACCATATATTTT	CASSLVDGHLEGNTIYF
TRBD1	TRBV5-1	TRBJ1-1	-	TGCGCCAGCAGCTCCCCGGACAGGGGGCTGGGGACTGAAGCTTTCTTT	CASSSPDRGLGTEAFF
TRBD2	TRBV5-1	TRBJ2-3	-	TGCGCCAGCAGCATACCTTCTAGCGGGGGGGCGACAGATACGCAGTATTTT	CASSIPSSGGATDTQYF
-	TRBV19	TRBJ2-7	once	TGTGCCAGTAGTCCCAGTGGCCCCAGACATAAAACGGACGAGCAGTACTTC	CASSPSGPRHKTDEQYF
-	TRBV27	TRBJ2-7	-	TGTGCCAGCCGTCCGGGGGTCCACTCCTACGAGCAGTACTTC	CASRPGVHSYEQYF
-	TRBV7-3	TRBJ1-5	-	TGTGCCAGCAGCTTAACGGGGCGTACTGATCAGCCCCAGCATTTT	CASSLTGRTDQPQHF
-	TRBV27	TRBJ1-1	-	TGTGCCAGCAGGCCGTTCACAGAGAGCTACCTTGAAGCTTTCTTT	CASRPFTESYLEAFF
-	TRBV11-2	TRBJ1-4	-	TGTGCCAGCAGCTCCGGGACAACAACTAATGAAAAACTGTTTTTT	CASSSGTTTNEKLFF
TRBD2	TRBV4-1	TRBJ2-2	once	TGCGCCAGCAGCCAACCGGGGGGGACCGGGGAGCTGTTTTTT	CASSQPGGTGELFF
-	TRBV7-3	TRBJ2-7	-	TGTGCCAGCAGCTCCCGCGGAGGGGTAACCTACGAGCAGTACTTC	CASSSRGGVTYEQYF
TRBD2	TRBV7-2	TRBJ2-7	-	TGTGCCAGCAGCCCGGGACTAGCGGGGCGATACGAGCAGTACTTC	CASSPGLAGRYEQYF